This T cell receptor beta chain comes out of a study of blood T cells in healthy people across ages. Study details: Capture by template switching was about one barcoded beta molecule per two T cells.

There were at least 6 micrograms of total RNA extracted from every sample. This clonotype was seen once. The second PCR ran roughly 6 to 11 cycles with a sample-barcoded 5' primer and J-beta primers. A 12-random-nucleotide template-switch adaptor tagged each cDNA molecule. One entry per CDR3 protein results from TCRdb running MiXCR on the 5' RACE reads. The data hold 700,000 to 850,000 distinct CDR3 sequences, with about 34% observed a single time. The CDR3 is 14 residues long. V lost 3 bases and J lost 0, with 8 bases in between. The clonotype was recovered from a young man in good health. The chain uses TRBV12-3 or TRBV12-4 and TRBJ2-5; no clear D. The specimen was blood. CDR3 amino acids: CASSLGKDQETQYF. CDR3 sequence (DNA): TGTGCCAGCAGTTTGGGGAAAGACCAAGAGACCCAGTACTTC.